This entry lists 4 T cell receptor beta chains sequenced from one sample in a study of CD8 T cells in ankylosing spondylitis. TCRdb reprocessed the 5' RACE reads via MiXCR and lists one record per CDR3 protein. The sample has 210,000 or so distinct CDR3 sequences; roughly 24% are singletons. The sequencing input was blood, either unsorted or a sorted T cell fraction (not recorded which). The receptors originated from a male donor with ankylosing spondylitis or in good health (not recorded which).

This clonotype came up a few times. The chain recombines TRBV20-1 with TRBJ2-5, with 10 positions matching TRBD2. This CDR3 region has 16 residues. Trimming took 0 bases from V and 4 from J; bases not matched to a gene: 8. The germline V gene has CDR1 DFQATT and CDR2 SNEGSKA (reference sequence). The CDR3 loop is CSARDLLAGDGETQYF. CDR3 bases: TGCAGTGCTAGAGATTTGCTAGCGGGAGACGGAGAGACCCAGTACTTC.

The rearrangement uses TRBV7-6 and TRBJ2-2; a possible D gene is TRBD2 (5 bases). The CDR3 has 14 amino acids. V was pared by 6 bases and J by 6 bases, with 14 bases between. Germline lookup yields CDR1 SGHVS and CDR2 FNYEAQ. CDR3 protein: CASREYGMAGELFF. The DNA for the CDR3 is TGTGCCAGCAGGGAATACGGGATGGCCGGGGAGCTGTTTTTT.

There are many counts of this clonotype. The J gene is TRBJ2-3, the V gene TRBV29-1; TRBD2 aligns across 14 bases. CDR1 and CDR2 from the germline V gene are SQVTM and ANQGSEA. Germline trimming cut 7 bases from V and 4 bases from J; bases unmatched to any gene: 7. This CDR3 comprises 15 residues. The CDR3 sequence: CSGSGLAGGSDTQYF. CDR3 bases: TGCAGCGGCAGCGGACTAGCGGGAGGATCAGATACGCAGTATTTT.

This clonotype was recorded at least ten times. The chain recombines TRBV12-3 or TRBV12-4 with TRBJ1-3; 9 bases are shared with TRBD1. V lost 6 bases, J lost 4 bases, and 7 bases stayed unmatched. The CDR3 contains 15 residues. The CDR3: CASRPGTGIGNTIYF. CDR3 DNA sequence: TGTGCCAGCAGACCCGGGACAGGGATCGGAAACACCATATATTTT.